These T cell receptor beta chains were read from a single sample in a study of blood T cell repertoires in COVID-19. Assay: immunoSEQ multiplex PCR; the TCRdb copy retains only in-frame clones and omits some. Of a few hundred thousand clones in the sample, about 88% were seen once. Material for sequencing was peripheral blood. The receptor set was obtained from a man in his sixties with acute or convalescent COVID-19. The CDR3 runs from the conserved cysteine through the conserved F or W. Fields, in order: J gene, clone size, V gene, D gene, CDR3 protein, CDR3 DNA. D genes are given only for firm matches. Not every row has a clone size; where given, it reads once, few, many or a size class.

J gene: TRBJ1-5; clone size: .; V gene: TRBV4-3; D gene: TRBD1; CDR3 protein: CASSQDGQAGQPQHF; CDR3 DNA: TGCGCCAGCAGCCAGGATGGACAGGCCGGTCAGCCCCAGCATTTT
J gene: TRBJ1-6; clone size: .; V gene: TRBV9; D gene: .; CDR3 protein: CASSVRDGGNSPLHF; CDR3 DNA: TGTGCCAGCAGCGTACGGGACGGGGGTAATTCACCCCTCCACTTT
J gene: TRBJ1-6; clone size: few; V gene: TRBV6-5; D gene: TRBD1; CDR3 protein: CASRLRTGVNSPLHF; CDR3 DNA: TGTGCCAGCAGGCTTAGGACAGGGGTAAATTCACCCCTCCACTTT
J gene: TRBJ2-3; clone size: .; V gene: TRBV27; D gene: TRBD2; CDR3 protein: CASSWSGVGTDTQYF; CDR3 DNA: TGTGCCAGCAGCTGGAGCGGGGTCGGCACAGATACGCAGTATTTT
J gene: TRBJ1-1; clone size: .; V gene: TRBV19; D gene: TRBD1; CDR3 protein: CASSIHRGKGTEAFF; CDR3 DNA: TGTGCCAGTAGTATACACAGGGGTAAGGGCACTGAAGCTTTCTTT
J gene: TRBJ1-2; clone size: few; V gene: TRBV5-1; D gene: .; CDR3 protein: CASSGGVKDYGYTF; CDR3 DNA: TGCGCCAGCAGCGGAGGGGTCAAGGACTATGGCTACACCTTC
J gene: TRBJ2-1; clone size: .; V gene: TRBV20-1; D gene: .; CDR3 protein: CSARTIEQFF; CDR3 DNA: TGCAGTGCCCGAACAATTGAGCAGTTCTTC
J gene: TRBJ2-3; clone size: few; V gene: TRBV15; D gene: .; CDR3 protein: CATSSVGGADTQYF; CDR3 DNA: TGTGCCACCAGCAGTGTAGGCGGGGCAGATACGCAGTATTTT
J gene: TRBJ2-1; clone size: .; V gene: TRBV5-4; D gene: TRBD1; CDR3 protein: CASSWRQGNEQFF; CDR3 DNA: TGTGCCAGCAGCTGGCGACAGGGAAATGAGCAGTTCTTC
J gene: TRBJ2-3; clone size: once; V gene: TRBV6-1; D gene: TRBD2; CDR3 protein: CASSEARSASGDTDTQYF; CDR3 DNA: TGTGCCAGCAGTGAAGCGCGTTCGGCTAGCGGGGACACAGATACGCAGTATTTT
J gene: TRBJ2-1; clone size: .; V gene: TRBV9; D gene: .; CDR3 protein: CASSASGYNEQFF; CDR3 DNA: TGTGCCAGCAGCGCCTCAGGCTACAATGAGCAGTTCTTC
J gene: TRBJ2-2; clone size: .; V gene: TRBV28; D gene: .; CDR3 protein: CASSLASVGAGELFF; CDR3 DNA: TGTGCCAGCAGTCTGGCCTCTGTAGGGGCCGGGGAGCTGTTTTTT
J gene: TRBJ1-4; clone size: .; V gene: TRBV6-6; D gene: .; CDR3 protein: CASSYSPGGEKLFF; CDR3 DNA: TGTGCCAGCAGTTACTCCCCCGGTGGTGAAAAACTGTTTTTT
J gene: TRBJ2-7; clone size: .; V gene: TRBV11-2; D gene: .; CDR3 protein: CASSLGDSSYEQYF; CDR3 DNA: TGTGCCAGCAGCTTAGGAGACTCTTCCTACGAGCAGTACTTC
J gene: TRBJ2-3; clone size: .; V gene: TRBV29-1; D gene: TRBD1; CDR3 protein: CSIGHAQGAPDTQYF; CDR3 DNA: TGCAGCATTGGCCATGCACAGGGGGCGCCAGATACGCAGTATTTT
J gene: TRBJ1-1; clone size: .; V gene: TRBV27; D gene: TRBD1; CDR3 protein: CASSLSVGQGEPEAFF; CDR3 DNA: TGTGCCAGCAGTTTATCGGTGGGACAGGGTGAACCTGAAGCTTTCTTT
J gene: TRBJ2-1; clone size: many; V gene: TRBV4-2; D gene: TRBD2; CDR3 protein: CASRLTSGGSYNEQFF; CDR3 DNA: TGTGCCAGCAGGCTTACGAGCGGGGGCTCCTACAATGAGCAGTTCTTC
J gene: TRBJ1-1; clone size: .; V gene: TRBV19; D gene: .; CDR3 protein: CASSYRTGNTEAFF; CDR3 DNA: TGTGCCAGCTCATACAGGACGGGGAACACTGAAGCTTTCTTT
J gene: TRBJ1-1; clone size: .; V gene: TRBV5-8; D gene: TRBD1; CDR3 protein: CASSLSRQGMNTEAFF; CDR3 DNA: TGTGCCAGCAGCTTGAGCCGACAGGGCATGAACACTGAAGCTTTCTTT
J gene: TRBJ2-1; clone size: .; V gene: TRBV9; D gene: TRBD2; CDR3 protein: CASSPTPGASGYHEQFF; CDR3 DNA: TGTGCCAGCAGCCCAACCCCCGGGGCTAGCGGGTACCATGAGCAGTTCTTC
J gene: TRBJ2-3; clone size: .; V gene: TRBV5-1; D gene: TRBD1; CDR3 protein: CASSKRTGALTDTQYF; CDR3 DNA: TGCGCCAGCAGCAAACGGACAGGGGCTCTCACAGATACGCAGTATTTT
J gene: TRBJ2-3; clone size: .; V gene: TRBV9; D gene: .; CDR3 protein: CASSAQSRTDTQYF; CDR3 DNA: TGTGCCAGCAGCGCCCAGTCGCGCACAGATACGCAGTATTTT
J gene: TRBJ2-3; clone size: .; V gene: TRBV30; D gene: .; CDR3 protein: CASPGPHTDTQYF; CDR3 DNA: TGTGCCTCTCCGGGTCCCCACACAGATACGCAGTATTTT
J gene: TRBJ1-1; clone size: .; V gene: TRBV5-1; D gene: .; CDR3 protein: CASSLVSSTEAFF; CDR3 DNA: TGCGCCAGCAGCTTGGTTAGCAGCACTGAAGCTTTCTTT
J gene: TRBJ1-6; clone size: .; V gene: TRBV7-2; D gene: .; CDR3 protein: CASSLRGPGSTPSPLHF; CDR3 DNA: TGTGCCAGCAGCCTGAGAGGACCGGGATCTACCCCCTCACCCCTCCACTTT
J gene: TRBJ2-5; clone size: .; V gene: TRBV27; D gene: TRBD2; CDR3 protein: CASSPQASGGRETQYF; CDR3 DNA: TGTGCCAGCAGTCCCCAGGCTAGCGGGGGACGAGAGACCCAGTACTTC
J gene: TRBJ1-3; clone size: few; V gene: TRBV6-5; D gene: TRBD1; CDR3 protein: CASSQDRVGNTIYF; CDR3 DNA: TGTGCCAGCAGCCAGGACAGGGTTGGAAACACCATATATTTT
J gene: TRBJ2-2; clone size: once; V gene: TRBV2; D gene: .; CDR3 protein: CASSDSRQARTGELFF; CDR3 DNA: TGTGCCAGCAGTGATTCTCGACAGGCCCGGACCGGGGAGCTGTTTTTT
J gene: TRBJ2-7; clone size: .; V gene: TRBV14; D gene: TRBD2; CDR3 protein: CASSYTSGAFPYEQYF; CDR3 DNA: TGTGCCAGCAGTTATACTAGCGGGGCTTTCCCATACGAGCAGTACTTC
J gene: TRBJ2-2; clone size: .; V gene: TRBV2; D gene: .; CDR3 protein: CASSTRGVGTGELFF; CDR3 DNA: TGTGCCAGCAGTACCAGGGGGGTGGGCACCGGGGAGCTGTTTTTT
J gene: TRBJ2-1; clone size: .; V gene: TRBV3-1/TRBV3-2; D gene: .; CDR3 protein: CASSQDPDNEQFF; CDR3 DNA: TGTGCCAGCAGCCAAGATCCGGACAATGAGCAGTTCTTC
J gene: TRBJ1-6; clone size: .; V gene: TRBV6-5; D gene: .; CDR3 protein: CASSSTGNSPLHF; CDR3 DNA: TGTGCCAGCAGTTCCACAGGGAACTCACCCCTCCACTTT
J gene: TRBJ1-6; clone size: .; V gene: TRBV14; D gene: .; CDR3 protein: CASSQDPQGSPLHF; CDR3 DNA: TGTGCCAGCAGCCAAGATCCTCAGGGTTCACCCCTCCACTTT
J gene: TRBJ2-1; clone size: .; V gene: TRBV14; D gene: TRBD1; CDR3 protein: CASSPNRGTGSYNEQFF; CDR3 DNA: TGTGCCAGCAGCCCCAATCGGGGGACAGGGTCCTACAATGAGCAGTTCTTC
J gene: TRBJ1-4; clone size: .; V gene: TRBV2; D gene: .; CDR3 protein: CASSEVGATGEKLFF; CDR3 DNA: TGTGCCAGCAGCGAGGTGGGAGCGACGGGAGAAAAACTGTTTTTT
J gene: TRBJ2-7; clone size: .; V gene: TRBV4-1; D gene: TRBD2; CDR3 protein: CASSRATSRGDYEQYF; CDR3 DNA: TGCGCCAGCAGCAGGGCCACTAGTCGGGGGGACTACGAGCAGTACTTC
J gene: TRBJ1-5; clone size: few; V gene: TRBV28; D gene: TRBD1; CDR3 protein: CASSGGTGVPSNQPQHF; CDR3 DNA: TGTGCCAGCAGTGGGGGGACAGGGGTTCCTAGCAATCAGCCCCAGCATTTT
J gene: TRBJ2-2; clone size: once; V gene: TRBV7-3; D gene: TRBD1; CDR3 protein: CARPGQGFANTGELFF; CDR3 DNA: TGTGCCAGGCCGGGACAGGGTTTCGCGAACACCGGGGAGCTGTTTTTT
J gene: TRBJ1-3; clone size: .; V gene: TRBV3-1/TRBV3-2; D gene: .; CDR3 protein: CASTRGGGSGNTIYF; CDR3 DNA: TGTGCCAGCACCCGCGGGGGGGGCTCTGGAAACACCATATATTTT
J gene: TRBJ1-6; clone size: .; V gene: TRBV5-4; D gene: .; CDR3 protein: CASSLYGGLRDSPLHF; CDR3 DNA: TGTGCCAGCAGCTTGTACGGGGGGCTTAGGGATTCACCCCTCCACTTT
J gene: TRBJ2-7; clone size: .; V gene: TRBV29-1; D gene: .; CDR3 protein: CSVGRGPVRFGYEQYF; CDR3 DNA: TGCAGCGTGGGAAGAGGGCCAGTTCGTTTCGGGTACGAGCAGTACTTC
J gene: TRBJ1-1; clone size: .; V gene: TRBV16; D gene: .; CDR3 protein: CASSQSTDQVMNTEAFF; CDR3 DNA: TGTGCCAGCAGCCAATCGACAGATCAGGTAATGAACACTGAAGCTTTCTTT